Listed below are T cell receptor beta chains from one sample, sequenced in a study of T cell responses to AZD1222 COVID-19 vaccine. Profiled with immunoSEQ multiplex PCR; TCRdb holds only in-frame clones, not every one. The sample shows roughly 140,000 clones, roughly 94% of them seen only once. Sequencing used peripheral blood, obtained on day 0 of AZD1222 vaccination. These receptors were taken from an adult in good health. Both conserved end residues are part of each CDR3.

cdr3_length,j_call,v_call,cdr3_aa
13,TRBJ2-1,TRBV5-5,CASSGEVYNEQFF
15,TRBJ1-6,TRBV18,CASSPGQGDNSPLHF
16,TRBJ1-4,TRBV7-9,CASSPYMTGENEKLFF
16,TRBJ1-4,TRBV14,CASSQDPTAAGEKLFF
12,TRBJ1-6,TRBV30,CAWGRAGSPLHF
17,TRBJ1-6,TRBV4-1,CASSQEGRAHSNSPLHF
14,TRBJ1-2,TRBV4-2,CASSQGQGAEGYTF
18,TRBJ1-3,TRBV7-8,CASSPTPGQGYSGNTIYF
15,TRBJ2-3,TRBV28,CASSLLGQSTDTQYF
11,TRBJ1-3,TRBV2,CASSPRNTIYF
16,TRBJ1-4,TRBV15,CATSRDRHGQNEKLFF
14,TRBJ2-3,TRBV5-4,CASKRLGNTDTQYF
12,TRBJ2-3,TRBV9,CASSVSSDTQYF
15,TRBJ1-5,TRBV28,CASSPSSGFDQPQHF
15,TRBJ2-2,TRBV6-6,CASRPLAGYIGELFF
13,TRBJ1-3,TRBV10-1,CASSGQGANTIYF
14,TRBJ2-5,TRBV6-5,CASSYWGHQETQYF
14,TRBJ1-2,TRBV4-1,CASSPGEGGYGYTF
17,TRBJ1-5,TRBV28,CASSLARRQGGNQPQHF
14,TRBJ1-4,TRBV7-9,CASSLTGVNEKPFF
14,TRBJ2-2,TRBV6-4,CASSVRANTGELFF
15,TRBJ1-4,TRBV19,CASSIFGSRNEKLFF
15,TRBJ2-5,TRBV10-3,CAISEGLGVKETQYF
14,TRBJ1-1,TRBV5-1,CASSEPGQGNEAFF
11,TRBJ1-1,TRBV9,CASSSQALAFF
16,TRBJ1-4,TRBV7-2,CASSLDPTATNEKLFF
15,TRBJ2-3,TRBV11-2,CASTPVTGPTDTQYF
14,TRBJ2-1,TRBV9,CASSVEGGHNEQFF
12,TRBJ1-2,TRBV7-3,CASSTGTDGYTF
16,TRBJ2-5,TRBV5-8,CASSWGQGNGQETQYF
13,TRBJ1-6,TRBV9,CASSPHRDSPLHF
15,TRBJ2-1,TRBV7-2,CASSPQGYSYNEQFF
14,TRBJ1-2,TRBV19,CASRTPQGYYGYTF
12,TRBJ1-1,TRBV29-1,CSVGVMNTEAFF
14,TRBJ1-1,TRBV19,CASEHDRGYTEAFF
15,TRBJ1-1,TRBV12-5,CASGLVLRGRTEAFF
14,TRBJ1-1,TRBV19,CASSISGENTEAFF
15,TRBJ2-2,TRBV4-3,CASSERLAGTGELFF
15,TRBJ2-6,TRBV6-5,CASSPSGSGANVLTF
13,TRBJ2-1,TRBV6-5,CASSQRGRGEQFF